This entry describes one T cell receptor (beta chain). The DNA is left out, because the CDR3 cannot be placed on it with certainty; the CDR3 is given as TCRdb lists it. This record belongs to a study of Graves' ophthalmopathy and Graves' hyperthyroidism. The CDR3 is 17 amino acids long, termini counted. Germline V CDR1 and CDR2: LNHNV, YYDKDF (reference sequence). RNA transcripts provided the template for amplifying TCR beta CDR3 regions. HTBI primers primed a first-round RT-PCR, and a second-round multiplex PCR followed. TCRdb re-derived calls from the multiplex PCR reads in MiXCR, one entry per CDR3 protein. The sample includes about 740,000 distinct CDR3 sequences, around 40% of them seen just once.

This chain links TRBV15 with TRBJ2-5; TRBD1 reflects the table's D call only, with no check against the DNA. The sequence came from an adult man with Graves' ophthalmopathy. What was sequenced was peripheral blood. The CDR3 spells CAICSAALGQEGETQYF.